A selection of T cell receptor beta chains follows, all from one sample in a study of CD8 T cells in Susac syndrome. Each CDR3 protein gets one entry after TCRdb re-called the immunoSEQ multiplex PCR reads with MiXCR. In the table there are about 210,000 distinct CDR3 sequences, approximately 95% of which are singletons. Sequenced input: CD4+ T cells from PBMCs. The receptors here all came from a human donor with multiple sclerosis. The CDR3 runs from the conserved cysteine through the conserved F or W. The D gene is left open where the match is weak. Where a row states a size, it is once, few, many or the class of an expanded clone; other rows omit it.

J: TRBJ1-1; D: NA; size: NA; length: 10; V: TRBV29-1; DNA: TGCAGCGGATCTTACACTGAAGCTTTCTTT; CDR3: CSGSYTEAFF
J: TRBJ1-6; D: NA; size: NA; length: 14; V: TRBV14; DNA: TGTGCCAGCAGCCAAGTCGAGGGGCGCTCACCCCTCCACTTT; CDR3: CASSQVEGRSPLHF
J: TRBJ1-6; D: TRBD1; size: NA; length: 14; V: TRBV19; DNA: TGTGCCAGTAGTACGGGACAGGGGATTTCCCCCCTCCACTTT; CDR3: CASSTGQGISPLHF
J: TRBJ1-1; D: TRBD1; size: NA; length: 16; V: TRBV7-3; DNA: TGTGCCAGCAGCTTGACAGGGGGCAAGGGGAACACTGAAGCTTTCTTT; CDR3: CASSLTGGKGNTEAFF
J: TRBJ1-2; D: NA; size: NA; length: 12; V: TRBV20-1; DNA: TGCAGTGCTAGGGGGCTTGGACAGGGCTACACCTTC; CDR3: CSARGLGQGYTF
J: TRBJ1-1; D: NA; size: NA; length: 14; V: TRBV12-3/TRBV12-4; DNA: TGTGCCAGCACTCCCGTTTCGGGGTCCACTGAAGCTTTCTTT; CDR3: CASTPVSGSTEAFF
J: TRBJ2-3; D: TRBD1; size: NA; length: 14; V: TRBV20-1; DNA: TGCAGTGCCAGAAGGGACAGGGGATCAGATACGCAGTATTTT; CDR3: CSARRDRGSDTQYF
J: TRBJ2-1; D: TRBD2; size: NA; length: 13; V: TRBV13; DNA: TGTGCCAGCACCCGGGGGGCCTACAATGAGCAGTTCTTC; CDR3: CASTRGAYNEQFF
J: TRBJ2-2; D: NA; size: NA; length: 17; V: TRBV15; DNA: TGTGCCACCAGCAGAGACAGGGGACCTATGAACACCGGGGAGCTGTTTTTT; CDR3: CATSRDRGPMNTGELFF
J: TRBJ2-2; D: NA; size: NA; length: 14; V: TRBV5-1; DNA: TGCGCCAGCAGCTTGGTCGTCTCCCCCGGGGAGCTGTTTTTT; CDR3: CASSLVVSPGELFF
J: TRBJ2-5; D: NA; size: NA; length: 14; V: TRBV20-1; DNA: TGCAGTGCTAGAGTGGAGCAGGGCCAAGAGACCCAGTACTTC; CDR3: CSARVEQGQETQYF
J: TRBJ1-1; D: NA; size: NA; length: 16; V: TRBV15; DNA: TGTGCCACCAGCATAGGGATTGGCCGCGGGAACACTGAAGCTTTCTTT; CDR3: CATSIGIGRGNTEAFF
J: TRBJ2-3; D: TRBD2; size: NA; length: 15; V: TRBV29-1; DNA: TGCAGCGTGAACCGGGCTAGCGGGGTATCAGATACGCAGTATTTT; CDR3: CSVNRASGVSDTQYF
J: TRBJ2-5; D: TRBD1; size: NA; length: 19; V: TRBV29-1; DNA: TGCAGCGTTGAAGATTTCATAGGACTTCCGGGACAGGGTTGGGAGACCCAGTACTTC; CDR3: CSVEDFIGLPGQGWETQYF
J: TRBJ2-7; D: NA; size: NA; length: 13; V: TRBV3-1; DNA: TGTGCCAGCAGCCAAGCCGGAACCTACGAGCAGTACTTC; CDR3: CASSQAGTYEQYF
J: TRBJ2-5; D: TRBD2; size: NA; length: 14; V: TRBV5-1; DNA: TGCGCCAGCAGAGCGGGGGGGGCCGAGCAGACCCAGTACTTC; CDR3: CASRAGGAEQTQYF
J: TRBJ1-1; D: NA; size: NA; length: 12; V: TRBV28; DNA: TGTGCTATTGGAGGGCCGAACACTGAAGCTTTCTTT; CDR3: CAIGGPNTEAFF
J: TRBJ2-2; D: NA; size: NA; length: 14; V: TRBV12-3/TRBV12-4; DNA: TGTGCCAGCAAAGAGAACCCGAACACCGGGGAGCTGTTTTTT; CDR3: CASKENPNTGELFF
J: TRBJ2-7; D: TRBD2; size: NA; length: 14; V: TRBV4-2; DNA: TGTGCCAGCAGCCAAGATAGGACTAGAGCAGAGCAGTACTTC; CDR3: CASSQDRTRAEQYF
J: TRBJ1-3; D: NA; size: NA; length: 17; V: TRBV3-1; DNA: TGTGCCAGCAGCCAAGGGATAGGCCGGAGCTCTGGAAACACCATATATTTT; CDR3: CASSQGIGRSSGNTIYF
J: TRBJ2-5; D: NA; size: once; length: 11; V: TRBV2; DNA: TGTGCCAGCAGTGACGGAGAGACCCAGTACTTC; CDR3: CASSDGETQYF
J: TRBJ1-2; D: TRBD1; size: NA; length: 12; V: TRBV29-1; DNA: TGCAGCGTTGAGAACAGGGGAGCTGGCTACACCTTC; CDR3: CSVENRGAGYTF